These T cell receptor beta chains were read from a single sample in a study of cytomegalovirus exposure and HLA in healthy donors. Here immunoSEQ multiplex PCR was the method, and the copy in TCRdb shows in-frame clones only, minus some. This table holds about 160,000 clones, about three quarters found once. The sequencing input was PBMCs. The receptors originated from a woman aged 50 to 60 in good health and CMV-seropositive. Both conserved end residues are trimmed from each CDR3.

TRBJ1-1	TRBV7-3	ASSSTGNTEAF
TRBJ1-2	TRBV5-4	ASSLDRGFYGYT
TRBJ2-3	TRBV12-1	ASSFSVLDTQY
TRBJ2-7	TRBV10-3	AISESDRSYEQY
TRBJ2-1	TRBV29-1	SALDRGSYNEQF
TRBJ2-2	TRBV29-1	SVEDPHTGELF
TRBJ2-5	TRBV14	ASSQDGGKETQY
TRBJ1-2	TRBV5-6	ASSSFGGGNTNYGYT
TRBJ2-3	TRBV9	ASSPRAGTQY
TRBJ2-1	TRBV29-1	SVGLASGLGEQF
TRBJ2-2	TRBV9	ASSGVAGRTGELF
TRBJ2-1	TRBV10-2	ASSEAASGRLYNEQF
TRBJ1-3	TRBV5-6	ASSLNPRGFGNTIY
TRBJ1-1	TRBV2	ASSFKPNTEAF
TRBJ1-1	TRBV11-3	ASSFTGSNTEAF
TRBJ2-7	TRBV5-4	ASSYSSYEQY
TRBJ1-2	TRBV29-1	SVVTPGQDYGYT
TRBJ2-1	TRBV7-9	ASSPDRELNEQF
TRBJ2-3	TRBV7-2	ASSFMGTSTDTQY
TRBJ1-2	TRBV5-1	ASSLAGTGPLDT
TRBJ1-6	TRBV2	ASTGEVSPLH
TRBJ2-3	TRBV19	ASSSRYSTDTQY
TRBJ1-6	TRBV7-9	ASSLLTGSSYNSPLH
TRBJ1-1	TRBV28	ASSLLTEAF
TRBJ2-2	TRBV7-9	ASSQQYRDSYANTGELF
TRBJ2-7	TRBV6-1	ASSEVASYEQY
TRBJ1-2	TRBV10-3	AISVREFKGYT
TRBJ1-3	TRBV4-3	ASSQTWTGSGNTIY
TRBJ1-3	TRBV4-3	ASSPRIGNTIY
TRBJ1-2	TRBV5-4	ASRWGQDGYT
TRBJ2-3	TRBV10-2	ASSESTGTSGRAGSDTQY
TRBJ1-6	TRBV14	ASSQGREYSPLH
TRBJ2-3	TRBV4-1	ASSPPSIDTQY